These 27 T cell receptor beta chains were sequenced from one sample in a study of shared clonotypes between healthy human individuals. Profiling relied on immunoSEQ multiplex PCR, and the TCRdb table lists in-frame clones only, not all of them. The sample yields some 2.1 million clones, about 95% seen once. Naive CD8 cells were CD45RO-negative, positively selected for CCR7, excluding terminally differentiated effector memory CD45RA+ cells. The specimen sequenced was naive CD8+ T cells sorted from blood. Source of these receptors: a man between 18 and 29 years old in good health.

The CDR3 region has the DNA TGTGCCAGCAGTGACTCTTTAGGGGGGGCCACTGAAGCTTTCTTT. Its protein is CASSDSLGGATEAFF. V gene TRBV2 combines with J gene TRBJ1-1, with D perhaps matching TRBD1 (6 bases). V was trimmed by 3 bases and J by 4 bases, leaving 15 bases between them. Germline CDR1 is SNHLY and CDR2 is FYNNEI. The CDR3 sequence is 15 residues long.

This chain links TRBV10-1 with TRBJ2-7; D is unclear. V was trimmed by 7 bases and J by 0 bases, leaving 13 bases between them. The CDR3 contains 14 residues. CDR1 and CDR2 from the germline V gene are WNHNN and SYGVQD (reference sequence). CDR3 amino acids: CASKPNDGSYEQYF. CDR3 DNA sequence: TGCGCCAGCAAGCCGAATGACGGCTCCTACGAGCAGTACTTC.

DNA of the CDR3: TGTGCCAGCAGCTTACAGCTAGCGTGGGAGACCCAGTACTTC. Its protein is CASSLQLAWETQYF. The gene calls are TRBV13 and TRBJ2-5; possible D gene TRBD2, 6 bases. The CDR3 has 14 amino acids. From germline, CDR1 is PRHDT and CDR2 FYEKMQ (reference sequence). The germline V and J ends were trimmed by 2 bases and 5 bases, with 12 bases remaining between them. The whole variable domain, filled in from reference TRBV13 and TRBJ2-5, reads AAGVIQSPRHLIKEKRETATLKCYPIPRHDTVYWYQQGPGQDPQFLISFYEKMQSDKGSIPDRFSAQQFSDYHSELNMSSLELGDSALYFCASSLQLAWETQYFGPGTRLLVL.

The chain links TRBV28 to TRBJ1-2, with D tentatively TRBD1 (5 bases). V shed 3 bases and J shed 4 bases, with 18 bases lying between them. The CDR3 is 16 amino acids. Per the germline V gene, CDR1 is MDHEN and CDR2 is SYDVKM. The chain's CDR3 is CASSFERWGGPYGYTF. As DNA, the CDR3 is TGTGCCAGCAGTTTCGAGCGGTGGGGGGGTCCCTATGGCTACACCTTC.

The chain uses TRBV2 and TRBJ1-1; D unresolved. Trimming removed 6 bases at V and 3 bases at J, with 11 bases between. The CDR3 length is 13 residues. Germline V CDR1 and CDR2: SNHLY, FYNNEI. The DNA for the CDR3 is TGTGCCAGCAGCGTGGAGAAGGACACTGAAGCTTTCTTT. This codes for CASSVEKDTEAFF.

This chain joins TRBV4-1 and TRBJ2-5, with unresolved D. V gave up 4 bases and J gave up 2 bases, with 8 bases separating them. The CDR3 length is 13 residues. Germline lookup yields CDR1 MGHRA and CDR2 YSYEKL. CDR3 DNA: TGCGCCAGCAGCCGGACCCTTCAAGAGACCCAGTACTTC. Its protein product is CASSRTLQETQYF.

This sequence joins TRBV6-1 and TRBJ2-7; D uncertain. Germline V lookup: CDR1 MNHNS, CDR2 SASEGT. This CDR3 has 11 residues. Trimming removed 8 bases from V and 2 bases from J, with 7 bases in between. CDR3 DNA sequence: TGTGCCAGCGAGACCCCCTACGAGCAGTACTTC. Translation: CASETPYEQYF.

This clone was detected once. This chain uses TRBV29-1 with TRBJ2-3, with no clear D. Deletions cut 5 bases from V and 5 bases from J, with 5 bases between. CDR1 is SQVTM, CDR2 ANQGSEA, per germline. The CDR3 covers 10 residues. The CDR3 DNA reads TGCAGCGTTCAGTTAGATACGCAGTATTTT. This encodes CSVQLDTQYF.

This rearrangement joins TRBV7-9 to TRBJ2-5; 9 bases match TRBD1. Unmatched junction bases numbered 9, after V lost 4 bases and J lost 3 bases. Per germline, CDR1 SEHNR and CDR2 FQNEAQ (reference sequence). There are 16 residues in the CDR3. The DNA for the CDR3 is TGTGCCAGCAGCTCCCTCCCCGGGACAGGGAAAGAGACCCAGTACTTC. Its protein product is CASSSLPGTGKETQYF.

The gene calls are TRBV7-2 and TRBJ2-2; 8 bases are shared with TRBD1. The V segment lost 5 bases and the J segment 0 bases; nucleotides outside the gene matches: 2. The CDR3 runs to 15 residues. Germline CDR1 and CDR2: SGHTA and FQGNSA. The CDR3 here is CASSRDRTNTGELFF. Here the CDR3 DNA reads TGTGCCAGCAGCCGGGACAGGACGAACACCGGGGAGCTGTTTTTT.

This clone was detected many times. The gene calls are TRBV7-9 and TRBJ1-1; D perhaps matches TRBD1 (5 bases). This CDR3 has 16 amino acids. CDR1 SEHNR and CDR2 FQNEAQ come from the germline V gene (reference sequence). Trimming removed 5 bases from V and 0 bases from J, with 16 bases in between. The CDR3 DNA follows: TGTGCCAGCAGCCCTCGGTCCGCAGGGTTGAACACTGAAGCTTTCTTT. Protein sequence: CASSPRSAGLNTEAFF.

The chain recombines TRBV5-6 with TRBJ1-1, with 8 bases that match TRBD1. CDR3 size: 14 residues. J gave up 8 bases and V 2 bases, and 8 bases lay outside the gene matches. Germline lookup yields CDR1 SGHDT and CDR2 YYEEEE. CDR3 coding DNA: TGTGCCAGCAGCTTCCGGGACAGGCCTGAAGAAGCTTTCTTT. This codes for CASSFRDRPEEAFF. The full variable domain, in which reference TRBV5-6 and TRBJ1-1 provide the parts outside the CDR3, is DAGVTQSPTHLIKTRGQQVTLRCSPKSGHDTVSWYQQALGQGPQFIFQYYEEEERQRGNFPDRFSGHQFPNYSSELNVNALLLGDSALYLCASSFRDRPEEAFFGQGTRLTVV.

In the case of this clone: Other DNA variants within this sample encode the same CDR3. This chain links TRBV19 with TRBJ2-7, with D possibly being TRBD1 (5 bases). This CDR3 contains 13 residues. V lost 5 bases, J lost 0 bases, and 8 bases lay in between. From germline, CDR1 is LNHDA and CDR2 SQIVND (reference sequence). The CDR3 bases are TGTGCCAGTAGTGCCGGACACTCCTACGAGCAGTACTTC. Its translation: CASSAGHSYEQYF.

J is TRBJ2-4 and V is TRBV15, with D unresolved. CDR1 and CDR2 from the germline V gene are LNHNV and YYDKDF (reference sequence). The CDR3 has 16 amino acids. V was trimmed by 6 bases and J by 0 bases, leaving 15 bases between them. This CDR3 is CATSPPELLAKNIQYF. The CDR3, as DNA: TGTGCCACCAGTCCGCCGGAGCTATTAGCCAAAAACATTCAGTACTTC.

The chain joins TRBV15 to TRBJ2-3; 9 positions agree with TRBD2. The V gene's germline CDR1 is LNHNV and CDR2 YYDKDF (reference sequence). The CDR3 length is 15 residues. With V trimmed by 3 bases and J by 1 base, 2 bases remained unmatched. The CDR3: CATSRSSGGTDTQYF. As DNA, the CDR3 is TGTGCCACCAGCAGGTCTAGCGGGGGCACAGATACGCAGTATTTT.

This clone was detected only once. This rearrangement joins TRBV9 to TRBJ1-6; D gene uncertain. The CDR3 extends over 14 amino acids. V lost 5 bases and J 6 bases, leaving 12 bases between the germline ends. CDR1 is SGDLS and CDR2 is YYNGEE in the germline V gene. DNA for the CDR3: TGTGCCAGCAGTGGGGAGGGAGTTAATTCACCCCTCCACTTT. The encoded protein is CASSGEGVNSPLHF.

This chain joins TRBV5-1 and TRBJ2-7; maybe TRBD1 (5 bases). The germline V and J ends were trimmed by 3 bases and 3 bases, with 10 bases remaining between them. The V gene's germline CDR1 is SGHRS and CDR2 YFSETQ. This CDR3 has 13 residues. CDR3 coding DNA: TGCGCCAGCAGCTCTCCAGGGTACTACGAGCAGTACTTC. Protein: CASSSPGYYEQYF. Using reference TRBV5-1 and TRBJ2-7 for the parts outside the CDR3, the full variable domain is KAGVTQTPRYLIKTRGQQVTLSCSPISGHRSVSWYQQTPGQGLQFLFEYFSETQRNKGNFPGRFSGRQFSNSRSEMNVSTLELGDSALYLCASSSPGYYEQYFGPGTRLTVT.

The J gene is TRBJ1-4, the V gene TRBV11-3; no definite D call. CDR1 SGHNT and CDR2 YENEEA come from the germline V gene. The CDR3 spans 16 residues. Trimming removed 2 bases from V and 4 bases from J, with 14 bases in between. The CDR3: CASSLMESRINEKLFF. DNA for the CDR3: TGTGCCAGCAGCTTAATGGAGTCCAGGATTAATGAAAAACTGTTTTTT.

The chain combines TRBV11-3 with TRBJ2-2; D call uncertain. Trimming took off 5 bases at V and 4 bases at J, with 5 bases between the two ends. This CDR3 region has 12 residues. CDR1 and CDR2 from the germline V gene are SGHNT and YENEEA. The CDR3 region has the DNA TGTGCCAGCAGCCAAACCACCGGGGAGCTGTTTTTT. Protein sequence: CASSQTTGELFF.

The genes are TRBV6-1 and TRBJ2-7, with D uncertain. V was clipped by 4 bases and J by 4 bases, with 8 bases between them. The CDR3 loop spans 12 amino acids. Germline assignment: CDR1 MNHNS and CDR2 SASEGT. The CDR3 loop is CASSGMMYEQYF. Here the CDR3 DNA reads TGTGCCAGCAGTGGGATGATGTACGAGCAGTACTTC.

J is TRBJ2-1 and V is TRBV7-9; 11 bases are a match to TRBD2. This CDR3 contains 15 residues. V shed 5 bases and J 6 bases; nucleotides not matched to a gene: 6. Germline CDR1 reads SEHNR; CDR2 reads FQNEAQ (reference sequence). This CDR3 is CASSQIAGGTNEQFF. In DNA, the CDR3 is TGTGCCAGCAGCCAGATAGCGGGAGGGACCAATGAGCAGTTCTTC.

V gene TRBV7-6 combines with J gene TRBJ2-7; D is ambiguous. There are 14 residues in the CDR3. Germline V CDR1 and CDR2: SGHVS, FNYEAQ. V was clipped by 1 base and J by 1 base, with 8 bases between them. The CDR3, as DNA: TGTGCCAGCAGCTTAGGTAGGGATTCCTACGAGCAGTACTTC. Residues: CASSLGRDSYEQYF.

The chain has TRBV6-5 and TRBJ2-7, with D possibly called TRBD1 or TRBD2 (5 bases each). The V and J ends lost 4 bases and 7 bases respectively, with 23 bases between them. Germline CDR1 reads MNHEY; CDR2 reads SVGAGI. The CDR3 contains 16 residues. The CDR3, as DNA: TGTGCCAGCAGTTTATGGGACGCCGAAGCTTACGGGGAGCAGTACTTC. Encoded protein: CASSLWDAEAYGEQYF.

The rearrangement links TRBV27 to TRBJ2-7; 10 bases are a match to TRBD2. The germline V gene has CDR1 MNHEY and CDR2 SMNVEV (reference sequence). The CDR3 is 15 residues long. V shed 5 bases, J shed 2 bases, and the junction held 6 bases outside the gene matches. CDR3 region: CASSPLAGTTYEQYF. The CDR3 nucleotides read TGTGCCAGCAGTCCACTAGCGGGGACTACCTACGAGCAGTACTTC.

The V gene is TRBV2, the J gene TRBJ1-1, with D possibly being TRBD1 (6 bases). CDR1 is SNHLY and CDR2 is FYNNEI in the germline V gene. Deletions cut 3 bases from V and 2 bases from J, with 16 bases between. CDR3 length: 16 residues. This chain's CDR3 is CASSEGGRRINTEAFF. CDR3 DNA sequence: TGTGCCAGCAGTGAGGGGGGGCGGAGGATTAACACTGAAGCTTTCTTT.

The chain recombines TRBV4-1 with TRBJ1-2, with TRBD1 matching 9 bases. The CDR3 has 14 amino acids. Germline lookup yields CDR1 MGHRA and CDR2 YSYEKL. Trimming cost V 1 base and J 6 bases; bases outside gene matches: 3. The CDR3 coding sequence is TGCGCCAGCAGCCAAGGACAGGGGGTAGATGGCTACACCTTC. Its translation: CASSQGQGVDGYTF.

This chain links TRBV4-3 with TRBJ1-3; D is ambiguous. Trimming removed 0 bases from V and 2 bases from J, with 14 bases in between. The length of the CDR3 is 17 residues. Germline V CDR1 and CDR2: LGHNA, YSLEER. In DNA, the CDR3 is TGCGCCAGCAGCCAAGAAGGTGCAGCCCTCACTGGAAACACCATATATTTT. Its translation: CASSQEGAALTGNTIYF.